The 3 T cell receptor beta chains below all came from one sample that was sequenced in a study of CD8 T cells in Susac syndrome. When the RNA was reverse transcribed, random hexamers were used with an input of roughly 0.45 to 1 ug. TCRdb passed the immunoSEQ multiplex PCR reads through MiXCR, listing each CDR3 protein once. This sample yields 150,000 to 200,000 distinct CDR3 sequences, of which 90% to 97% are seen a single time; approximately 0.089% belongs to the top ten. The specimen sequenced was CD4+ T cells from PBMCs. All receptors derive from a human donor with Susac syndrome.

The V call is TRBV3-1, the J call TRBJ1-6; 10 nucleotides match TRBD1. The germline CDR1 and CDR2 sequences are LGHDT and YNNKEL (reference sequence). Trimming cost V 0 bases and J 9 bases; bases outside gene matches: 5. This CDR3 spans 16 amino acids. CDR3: CASSQEGQGGGSPLHF. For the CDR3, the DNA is TGTGCCAGCAGCCAAGAAGGACAGGGGGGGGGTTCACCCCTCCACTTT.

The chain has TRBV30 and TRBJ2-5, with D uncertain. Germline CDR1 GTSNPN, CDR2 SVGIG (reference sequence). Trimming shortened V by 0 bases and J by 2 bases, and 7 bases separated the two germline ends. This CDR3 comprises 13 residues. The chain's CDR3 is CAWSVTTQETQYF. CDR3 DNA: TGTGCCTGGAGTGTCACGACACAAGAGACCCAGTACTTC.

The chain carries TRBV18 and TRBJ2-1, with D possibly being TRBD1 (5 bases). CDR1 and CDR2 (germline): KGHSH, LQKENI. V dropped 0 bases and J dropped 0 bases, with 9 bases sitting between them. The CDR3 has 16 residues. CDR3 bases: TGTGCCAGCTCACCACCGAAGCAGGGCTCCTACAATGAGCAGTTCTTC. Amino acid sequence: CASSPPKQGSYNEQFF.